This entry features one T cell receptor beta chain sequence. What it binds is not known. Trimming stripped 2 bases from V and 4 bases from J, with 7 bases between. The length of the CDR3 is 13 residues. CDR1 is MNHEY, CDR2 SMNVEV, per germline (reference sequence). TCRdb's copy holds only in-frame clones and misses some; the assay was immunoSEQ multiplex PCR. The sample consists of about 180,000 clones, roughly nine tenths of them appearing once. The sample belongs to a study of T cell responses to AZD1222 COVID-19 vaccine. About the study: Pooling was applied to second doses at about 4 or about 12 weeks.

Findings of the study overall: Nearly half of the spike-specific TCRs reportedly recognize variant regions that carry no mutations. A mostly white British donor set with more females was recruited, and clonal diversity was possibly underestimated.

The source was peripheral blood, collected on day 0 of AZD1222 vaccination. The sequence was obtained from an adult in good health. The chain couples TRBV27 to TRBJ2-3; the D is unclear. CDR3 amino acids: CASSLEVSDTQYF. The CDR3 DNA is TGTGCCAGCAGTTTAGAAGTCTCAGATACGCAGTATTTT.